This TCR beta chain derives from a study of vaccination effects on CD4 cells after COVID-19 (dated by TCRdb to about 2022). About the investigation overall: Post-vaccine samples across the study were collected a median of 72 days after the second dose, with a range of 14 to 241. In both COVID-19 convalescent patients and infection-naive vaccine recipients, the study compared SARS-CoV-2 spike-specific CD4+ TCR repertoires from before mRNA vaccination with those from after it. Altogether, 10 COVID-19 convalescent patients and a few SARS-CoV-2-naive healthy vaccine recipients made up the full study. The Oncomine TCR Beta short-read assay on an Illumina iSeq 100 was used to sequence cultures from other donors in the study.

A word on this clone: Its antigen is still unknown. No base quality information exists; no much larger clone differs at one position.

In the ViraFEST assay, PBMC were stimulated with viral peptide pools, and TCR sequencing was then used to find antigen-specific CD4+ T cell clonotypes based on their expansion. After 10 to 11 days of culture, CD4+ T cells were isolated with the EasySep CD4+ T cell isolation kit. Participants received two doses of either the BNT162b2 or the mRNA-1273 mRNA SARS-CoV-2 vaccine. The absence of prior SARS-CoV-2 infection in healthy vaccine recipients was confirmed by negative nucleocapsid antibodies before and after vaccination. Each well held under 2.5 million PBMC cultured in IMDM containing approximately 5.3% human AB serum, roughly 9.9 IU/ml IL-2 and gentamicin, along with about 9.3 ug/ml peptides. On days 3 and 7, half of the culture medium was replaced with fresh IL-2-containing medium. Each peptide stimulation condition was cultured in triplicate wells unless otherwise noted. PBMC were separated from whole blood using Ficoll-Paque Plus gradient centrifugation and were then either cryopreserved at -140C or used fresh. The spike proteins of SARS-CoV-2 and of the common cold coronaviruses HCoV-NL63, HCoV-OC43 and HCoV-229E were spanned by overlapping peptide pools. The QIAamp micro DNA kit was used to extract genomic DNA from the cultured CD4+ T cells.

The protocol used for the library was the immunoSEQ multiplex PCR assay. DNA from the CD4+ T cells that had been cultured and isolated underwent TCR beta CDR3 sequencing. The authors' pipeline ran thus. Non-productive TCR sequences were removed, reads were trimmed to the CDR3 region, and CDR3s of at least 7 amino acids were retained. The MANAFEST web app was used to pick out antigen-specific clonotypes by comparing their expansion in peptide wells with that in reference cultures. To count as positive, a clone had to show expansion at FDR<0.05 compared with the reference and with all other wells, an odds ratio above 5, and a frequency above 0.1% in two replicate wells. A clonotype was called cross-reactive if it was significantly expanded both in SARS-CoV-2 spike wells and in at least one common cold coronavirus spike condition. CDR3 similarity was assessed by Levenshtein distance with the stringdist R package, and unrooted trees were built with ape in R 3.6.1. TCRdb obtained this table from immuneACCESS and retained in-frame rearrangements with V and J assigned. These tables miss some clones; where compared with another copy, unresolved V genes account for less than half of the shortfall, and the remainder is unexplained. The V and J calls and clone size come from that table; D and trimming were worked out from the DNA. The sample contains approximately 28,000 clones, roughly 77% of them found a single time. The ten largest clones add up to more than 12% of the sample.

Beyond this particular receptor, the publication reports: At late post-vaccination timepoints, both infection-induced and vaccine-induced clones showed marked clonal contraction, consistent with waning T cell responses. In healthy vaccine recipients, vaccine-induced clones were almost all SARS-CoV-2 mono-reactive, with only 1 of 255 cross-reactive with common cold coronaviruses. The study was limited by a small number of convalescent patients, and early post-infection timepoints were lacking.

V has 4 bases trimmed and J has 7 bases trimmed; junction bases matching no gene number 4. The CDR3 numbers 13 residues from cysteine through phenylalanine. Left in the record is the CDR3 DNA by itself, 39 bases read in frame from the first base. CDR1 and CDR2 are drawn from the germline V gene (reference sequence): WNHNN, SYGVQD. The chain employs TRBV10-1 and TRBJ1-5, with 7 bases aligning to TRBD1. Here the sequenced sample was CD4+ T cells from PBMCs cultured with HCoV-229E spike peptides, taken after COVID-19 vaccination. Explained via the paper, the cell subset or site label denotes: HCoV-229E spike overlapping peptide pool stimulation. The clonotype comes from a human donor who received a COVID-19 vaccine. The sequenced DNA is TGCGCCAGCAGTGGACAGGGCGGGCAGCCCCAGCATTTT. Its translation reads: CASSGQGGQPQHF.